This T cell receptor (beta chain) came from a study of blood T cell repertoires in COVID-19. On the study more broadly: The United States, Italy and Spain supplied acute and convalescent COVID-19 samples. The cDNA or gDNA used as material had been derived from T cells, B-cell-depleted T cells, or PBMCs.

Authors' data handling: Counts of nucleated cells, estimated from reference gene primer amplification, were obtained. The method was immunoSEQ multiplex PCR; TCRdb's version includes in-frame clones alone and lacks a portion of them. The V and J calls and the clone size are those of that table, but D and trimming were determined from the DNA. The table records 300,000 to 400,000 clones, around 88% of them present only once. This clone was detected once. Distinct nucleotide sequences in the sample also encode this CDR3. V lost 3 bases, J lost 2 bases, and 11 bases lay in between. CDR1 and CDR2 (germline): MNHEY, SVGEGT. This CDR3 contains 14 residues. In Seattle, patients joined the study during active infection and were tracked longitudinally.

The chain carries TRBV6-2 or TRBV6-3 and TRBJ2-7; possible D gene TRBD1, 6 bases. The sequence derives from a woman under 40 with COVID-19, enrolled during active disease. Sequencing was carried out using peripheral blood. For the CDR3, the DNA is TGTGCCAGCAGTTATGACAGGCCACCCTACGAGCAGTACTTC. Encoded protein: CASSYDRPPYEQYF.